This T cell receptor (beta chain) was found in a study of CXCR3-negative and CXCR3-positive naive CD8 T cells. The study's findings and limits: The TRB CDR3s that CXCR3-positive naive cells carried were more hydrophobic than those of CXCR3-negative naive cells. Memory, not naive, CXCR3-negative and CXCR3-positive cells differed in TRBV-TRBJ usage.

Comment on this clonotype: Its specificity is not known.

This CDR3 has 17 amino acids. CDR1 is SGHVS and CDR2 is FNYEAQ in the germline V gene. The authors made the TRB cDNA libraries by 5' RACE using UMI labels. After re-calling the 5' RACE reads, TCRdb lists one entry per CDR3 protein, DNA absent. The listing records roughly 89,000 distinct CDR3 sequences. Sequenced input: naive CXCR3- CD8+ T cells from blood. The sample's subset: CD45RO-CCR7+CD27+CD95- naive CD8+ T cells lacking CXCR3 (TNR3-). The source is a human donor in good health. Some clones in this sample may be carry-over from other donors' samples. The genes are TRBV7-6 and TRBJ1-3. This CDR3 reads CASSLVPEEEVGNTIYF.